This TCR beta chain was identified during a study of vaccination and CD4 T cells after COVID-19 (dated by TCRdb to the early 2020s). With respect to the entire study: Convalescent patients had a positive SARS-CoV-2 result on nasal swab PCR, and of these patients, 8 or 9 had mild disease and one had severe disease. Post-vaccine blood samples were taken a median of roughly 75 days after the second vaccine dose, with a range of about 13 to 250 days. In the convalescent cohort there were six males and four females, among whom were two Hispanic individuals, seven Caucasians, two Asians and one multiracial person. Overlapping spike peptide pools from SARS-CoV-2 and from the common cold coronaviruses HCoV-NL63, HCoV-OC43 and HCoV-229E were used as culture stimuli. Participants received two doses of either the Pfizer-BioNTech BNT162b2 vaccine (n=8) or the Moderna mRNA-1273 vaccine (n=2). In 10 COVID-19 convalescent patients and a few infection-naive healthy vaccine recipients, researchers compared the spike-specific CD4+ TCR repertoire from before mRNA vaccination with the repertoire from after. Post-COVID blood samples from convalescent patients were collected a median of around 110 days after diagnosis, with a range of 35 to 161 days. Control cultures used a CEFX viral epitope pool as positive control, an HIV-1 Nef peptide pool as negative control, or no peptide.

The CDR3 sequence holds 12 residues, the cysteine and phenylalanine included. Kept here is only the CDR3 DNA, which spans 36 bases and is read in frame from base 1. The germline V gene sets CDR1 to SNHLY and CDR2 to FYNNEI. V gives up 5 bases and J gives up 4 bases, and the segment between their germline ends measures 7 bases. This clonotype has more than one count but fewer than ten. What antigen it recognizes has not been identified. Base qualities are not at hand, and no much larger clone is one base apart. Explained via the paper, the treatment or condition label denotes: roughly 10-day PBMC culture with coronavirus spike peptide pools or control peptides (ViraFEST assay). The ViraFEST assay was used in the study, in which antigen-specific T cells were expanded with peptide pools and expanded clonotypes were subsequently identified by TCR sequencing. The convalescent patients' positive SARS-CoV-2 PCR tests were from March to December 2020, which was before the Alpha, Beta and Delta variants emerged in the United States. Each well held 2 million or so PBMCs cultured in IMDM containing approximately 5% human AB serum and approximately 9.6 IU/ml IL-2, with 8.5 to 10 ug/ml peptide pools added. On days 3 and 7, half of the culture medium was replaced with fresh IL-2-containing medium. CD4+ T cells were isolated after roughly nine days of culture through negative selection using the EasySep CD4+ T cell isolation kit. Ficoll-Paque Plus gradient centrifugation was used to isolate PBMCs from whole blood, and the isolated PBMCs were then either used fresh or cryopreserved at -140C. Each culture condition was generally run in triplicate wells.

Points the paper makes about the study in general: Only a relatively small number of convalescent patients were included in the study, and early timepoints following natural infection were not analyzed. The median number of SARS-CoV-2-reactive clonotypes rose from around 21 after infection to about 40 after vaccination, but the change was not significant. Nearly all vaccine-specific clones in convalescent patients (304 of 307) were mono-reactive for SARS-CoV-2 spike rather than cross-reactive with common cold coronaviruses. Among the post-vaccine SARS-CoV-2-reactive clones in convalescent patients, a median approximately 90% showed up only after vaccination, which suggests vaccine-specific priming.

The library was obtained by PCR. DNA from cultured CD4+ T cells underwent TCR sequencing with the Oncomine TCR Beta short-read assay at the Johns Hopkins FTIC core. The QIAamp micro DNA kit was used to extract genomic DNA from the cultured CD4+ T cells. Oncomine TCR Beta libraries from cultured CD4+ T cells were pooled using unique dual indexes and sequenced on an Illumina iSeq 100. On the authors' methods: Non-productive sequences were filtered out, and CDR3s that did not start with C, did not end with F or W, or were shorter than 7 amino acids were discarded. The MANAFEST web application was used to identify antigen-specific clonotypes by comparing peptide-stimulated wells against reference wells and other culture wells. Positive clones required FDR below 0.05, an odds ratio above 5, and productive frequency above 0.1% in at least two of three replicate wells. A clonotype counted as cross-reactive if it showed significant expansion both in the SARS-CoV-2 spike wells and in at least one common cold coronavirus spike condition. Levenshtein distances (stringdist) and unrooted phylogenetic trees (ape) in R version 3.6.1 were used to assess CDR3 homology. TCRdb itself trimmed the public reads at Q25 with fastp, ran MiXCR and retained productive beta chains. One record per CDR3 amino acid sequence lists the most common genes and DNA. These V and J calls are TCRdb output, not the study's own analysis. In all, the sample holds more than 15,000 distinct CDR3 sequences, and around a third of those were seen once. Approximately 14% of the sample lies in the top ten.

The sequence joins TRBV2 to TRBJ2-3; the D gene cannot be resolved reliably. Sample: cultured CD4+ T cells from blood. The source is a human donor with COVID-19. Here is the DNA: TGTGCCAGCAGTTACGCAGCAGATACGCAGTATTTT. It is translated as CASSYAADTQYF. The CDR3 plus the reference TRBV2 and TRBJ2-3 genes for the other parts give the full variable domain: EPEVTQTPSHQVTQMGQEVILRCVPISNHLYFYWYRQILGQKVEFLVSFYNNEISEKSEIFDDQFSVERPDGSNFTLKIRSTKLEDSAMYFCASSYAADTQYFGPGTRLTVL.